A selection of T cell receptor beta chains follows, all from one sample in a study of blood T cell repertoires in COVID-19. Profiled with immunoSEQ multiplex PCR; TCRdb holds only in-frame clones, not every one. Among roughly 100,000 clones listed, roughly 80% were seen once. The sequenced sample consisted of peripheral blood. The receptors here all came from a woman aged 70 to 79 with acute or convalescent COVID-19. The CDR3 runs from the conserved cysteine through the conserved F or W. The D gene is left open where the match is weak. A clone size is listed for some rows: how often the clone was seen (once, few, many), or a class if it is expanded.

J,size,V,D,CDR3
TRBJ2-7,.,TRBV4-3,TRBD2,CASSQAAGGLYEQYF
TRBJ1-2,few,TRBV28,TRBD1,CASSSGTGTIYGYTF
TRBJ2-3,.,TRBV6-5,.,CASSTSLDTQYF
TRBJ1-5,few,TRBV18,TRBD1,CASSQVGQEINQPQHF
TRBJ2-3,.,TRBV7-9,.,CASSSTFTGHITDTQYF
TRBJ1-2,.,TRBV2,TRBD1,CASILDRVEYGYTF
TRBJ1-4,.,TRBV7-2,.,CASSLDGILVEEKLFF
TRBJ1-3,.,TRBV30,.,CGSANSGNTIYF
TRBJ1-1,.,TRBV7-8,TRBD1,CASSLALGQGGTEAFF
TRBJ1-1,few,TRBV9,TRBD1,CASSGWTGGNTEAFF
TRBJ1-1,.,TRBV2,.,CASSEELRLTGTEAFF
TRBJ2-3,.,TRBV7-8,.,CASSFRPTDTQYF
TRBJ2-1,.,TRBV15,.,CATSSSTSPYNEQFF
TRBJ1-2,.,TRBV19,.,CASMRGVDYGYTF
TRBJ2-4,few,TRBV7-2,TRBD1,CASSFDRVGDIQYF
TRBJ2-2,.,TRBV30,.,CAWSVRGTGELFF
TRBJ1-1,.,TRBV28,TRBD1,CASSFWQGDSDTEAFF
TRBJ1-6,few,TRBV6-1,.,CASSEAGRNQAPLHF
TRBJ2-1,.,TRBV6-6,.,CASSYSSQVPVFF
TRBJ2-7,.,TRBV23-1,.,CASSPHTEKSSYEQYF
TRBJ2-3,.,TRBV5-1,.,CASSLAGRSTDTQYF
TRBJ2-1,.,TRBV13,.,CASSMTWGDIINEQFF
TRBJ1-5,.,TRBV28,TRBD1,CASSQYRGSNQPQHF
TRBJ2-1,many,TRBV5-3,.,CARSLGQHHEQFF
TRBJ1-1,.,TRBV28,.,CASTGYTEAFF
TRBJ2-3,.,TRBV5-4,TRBD1,CASSPEPGQGADTQYF
TRBJ2-7,.,TRBV6-2/TRBV6-3,TRBD2,CASSYAGTSGVYEQYF
TRBJ2-1,.,TRBV3-1/TRBV3-2,TRBD1,CASSHAGTGSGPEQFF
TRBJ1-5,once,TRBV5-1,TRBD1,CASSLDGTGEQPQHF
TRBJ2-2,.,TRBV18,.,CASSPPRGTGELFF
TRBJ1-1,.,TRBV5-5,TRBD1,CASSLTGAGEAFF
TRBJ1-1,.,TRBV28,.,CASSLRPGKIMNTEAFF
TRBJ2-2,.,TRBV5-1,TRBD1,CASSVRGYTGELFF
TRBJ1-1,.,TRBV14,TRBD1,CASSENYRGTEAFF
TRBJ2-7,.,TRBV19,.,CASSEVTRGSYEQYF
TRBJ1-5,.,TRBV2,.,CASSSGGNQPQHF
TRBJ2-1,.,TRBV30,TRBD2,CAWSPLGGGNEQFF
TRBJ2-1,.,TRBV6-5,TRBD1,CASSYPGGNPNNEQFF
TRBJ1-5,.,TRBV5-6,.,CASSLGGRSNQPQHF
TRBJ2-4,.,TRBV19,TRBD1,CASKVIGDRGAKNIQYF
TRBJ2-1,.,TRBV6-2/TRBV6-3,TRBD2,CASSLAGGPWHEQFF
TRBJ1-5,.,TRBV7-9,TRBD1,CASSFQGAGNSNQPQHF
TRBJ1-6,.,TRBV19,TRBD1,CASSWGTGNNSPLHF